The subject of this entry is one T cell receptor (beta chain). Its antigen is currently unknown. These data come from a study of CD8 T cells in ankylosing spondylitis. V lost 3 bases and J lost 8; bases outside the gene matches: 13. The CDR3 loop spans 16 amino acids. CDR1 and CDR2 from the germline V gene are SGHRS and YFSETQ. TCRdb redid the calling of the 5' RACE reads with MiXCR, one entry per CDR3 protein. The profile shows fewer than 550,000 distinct CDR3 sequences, about 5.2% of them singletons. Whole-study findings and limits: Researchers report that disease-linked clones proved CD8+ and relatively rare in peripheral blood. Earlier literature documents some of the motif variants in reactive arthritis synovial fluid and blood. Blood of patients with ankylosing spondylitis appeared to be characterized by a TCR beta motif of roughly eight highly homologous variants.

The chain joins TRBV5-1 to TRBJ2-1, with 8 bases lining up with TRBD2. This clonotype was obtained from a male donor with ankylosing spondylitis. Sequencing used blood, either unsorted or a sorted T cell fraction (not recorded which). The CDR3 sequence is CASSSFVGLARDEQFF. For the CDR3, the DNA is TGCGCCAGCAGCTCGTTTGTCGGACTAGCTCGAGATGAGCAGTTCTTC.